This T cell receptor beta chain was identified during a study of CD4 and CD8 cells across lung adenocarcinoma regions. TCRdb ran MiXCR on the PCR reads and lists one entry per CDR3 protein. Altogether about 5,500 distinct CDR3 sequences are present, roughly 50% being singletons, with the ten largest covering over 75%. V was pared by 6 bases and J by 5 bases, with 14 bases between. The CDR3 runs to 13 residues. CDR1 MNHEY and CDR2 SVGEGT come from the germline V gene. This clonotype originated in a male donor with lung adenocarcinoma. The CD4 and CD8 labels of this study may be unreliable. Sequenced material: CD8+ T cells from the margin of a lung tumor. The chain couples TRBV6-2 or TRBV6-3 to TRBJ2-7; perhaps TRBD1 as D (6 bases). CDR3 amino acids: CASRTMGANEQYF. The CDR3 DNA sequence: TGTGCCAGCAGGACCATGGGGGCCAACGAGCAGTACTTC.